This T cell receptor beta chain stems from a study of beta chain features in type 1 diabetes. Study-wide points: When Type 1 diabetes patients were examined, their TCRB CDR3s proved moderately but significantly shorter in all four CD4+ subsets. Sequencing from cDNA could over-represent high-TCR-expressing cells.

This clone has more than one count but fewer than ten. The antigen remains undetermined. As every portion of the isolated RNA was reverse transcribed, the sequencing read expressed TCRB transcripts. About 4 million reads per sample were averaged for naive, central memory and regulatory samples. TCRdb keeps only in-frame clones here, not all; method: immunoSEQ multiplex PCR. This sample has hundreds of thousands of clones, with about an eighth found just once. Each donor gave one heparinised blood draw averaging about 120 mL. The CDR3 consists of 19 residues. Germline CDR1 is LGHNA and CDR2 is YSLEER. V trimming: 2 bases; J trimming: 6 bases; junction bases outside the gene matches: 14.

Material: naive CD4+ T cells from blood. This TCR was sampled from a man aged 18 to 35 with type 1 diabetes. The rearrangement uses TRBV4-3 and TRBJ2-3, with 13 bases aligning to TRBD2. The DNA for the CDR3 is TGCGCCAGCAGCCAATGGGGGACTAGCGGGGTGATGCCCACGGATACGCAGTATTTT. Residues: CASSQWGTSGVMPTDTQYF.